This TCR beta chain was documented in a study of control samples from healthy donors and cancer patients. Assay used: immunoSEQ multiplex PCR; TCRdb lists only in-frame clones, some missing. The sample comprises about 140,000 clones, approximately 94% of which are singletons, and around 14% rests with the top ten. The CDR3 consists of 17 residues. CDR1 is SGDLS and CDR2 is YYNGEE in the germline V gene. V dropped 5 bases and J dropped 5; count of bases not matched to a gene: 13. The chain combines TRBV9 with TRBJ1-2; 12 nucleotides match TRBD1. The material sequenced was blood. The TCR was taken from a man between 35 and 55 years old in good health. The CDR3 DNA reads TGTGCCAGCAGTTATAACCGGGACAGGGGGCTTCCTTATGGCTACACCTTC. This encodes CASSYNRDRGLPYGYTF.